What follows is one T cell receptor beta chain and its context. Its antigen is still unknown. These data are taken from a study of shared clonotypes between healthy human individuals. Study-level results: Represented diversity (both genetic and exposure-history) was limited by the small number of donors.

Germline-derived CDR1 and CDR2 are SGHVS and FNYEAQ. This CDR3 region has 16 residues. With 5 bases removed from V and 6 bases from J, the gap between germline ends came to 21 bases. The repertoire was sequenced with immunoSEQ multiplex PCR; TCRdb's copy has only in-frame clones and lacks some. The table records 2 million to 3 million clones, approximately 93% of them present only once. This chain connects TRBV7-6 to TRBJ2-3; the D gene could be TRBD1 or TRBD2 (7 bases each). Source material: naive CD4+ T cells from PBMCs. Subset indicated: CD45RA+ positively selected. The sequence was obtained from a man aged 18-30 years in good health. Some clones in this sample may be carry-over from other donors' samples. The CDR3 spells CASSPLGGGGPDTQYF. The CDR3 coding sequence is TGTGCCAGCAGCCCTTTGGGGGGAGGGGGCCCCGATACGCAGTATTTT.